Listed here are 4 T cell receptor beta chains from one sample, sequenced in a study of T cell repertoires in cytomegalovirus infection. No cognate antigen is known for these TCRs. MiXCR, applied by TCRdb to the reads, yields one record per CDR3 protein. The sample includes about a million distinct CDR3 sequences, around 32% of them seen just once. The sequenced sample was cultured CD8+ T cells from PBMCs, obtained from culture after CMV antigen stimulation. The receptors here all came from a human donor in good health (CMV status not recorded). Some clones in this sample may be carry-over from other donors' samples.

There are a few counts of this clonotype. This chain links TRBV12-3 or TRBV12-4 with TRBJ2-1, with 7 bases matching TRBD2. The CDR3 extends over 17 amino acids. Trimming removed 0 bases from V and 0 bases from J; junction bases left unmatched: 5. CDR3 nucleotides: TGTGCCAGCAGTTTAGCGCGGGGGACTCGCTCCTACAATGAGCAGTTCTTC. Translation gives CASSLARGTRSYNEQFF.

This clonotype occurred many times. The chain recombines TRBV12-3 or TRBV12-4 with TRBJ2-3; 9 nucleotides line up with TRBD2. V dropped 6 bases and J dropped 5; count of bases not matched to a gene: 9. The CDR3 runs 15 residues. Written as DNA, the CDR3 is TGTGCCAGCAGGTCCGGGACTAGCCCGGGAGATACGCAGTATTTT. Translation gives CASRSGTSPGDTQYF.

The chain uses TRBV20-1 and TRBJ1-1; D is unresolved. The CDR3 totals 13 residues. V was clipped by 4 bases and J by 0 bases, with 9 bases between them. Germline CDR1 DFQATT, CDR2 SNEGSKA (reference sequence). The CDR3 nucleotides are TGCAGTGCTACGGTCAGGATGAACACTGAAGCTTTCTTT. Protein product: CSATVRMNTEAFF.

Comments on this clonotype: The junction and the germline gene differ at one end; a read error may be behind it. The V call is TRBV20-1, the J call TRBJ2-1, with D hard to call. The CDR3 totals 11 residues. The germline gives CDR1 DFQATT, CDR2 SNEGSKA (reference sequence). The CDR3 nucleotides read TGCAGTGCTTCACCTACCACCCCCCGCCGCTTC. Translation: CSASPTTPRRF.